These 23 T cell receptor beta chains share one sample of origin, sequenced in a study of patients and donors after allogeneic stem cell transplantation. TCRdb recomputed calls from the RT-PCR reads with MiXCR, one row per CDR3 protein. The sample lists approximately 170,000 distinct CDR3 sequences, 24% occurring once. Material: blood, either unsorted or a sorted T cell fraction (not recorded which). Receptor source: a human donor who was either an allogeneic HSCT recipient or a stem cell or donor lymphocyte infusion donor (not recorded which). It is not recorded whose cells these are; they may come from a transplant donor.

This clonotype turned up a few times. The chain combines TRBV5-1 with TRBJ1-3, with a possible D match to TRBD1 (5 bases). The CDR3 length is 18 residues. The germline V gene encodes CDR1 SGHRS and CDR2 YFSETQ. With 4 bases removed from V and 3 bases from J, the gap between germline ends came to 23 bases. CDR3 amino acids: CASSTANTGPQGGNTIYF. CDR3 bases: TGCGCCAGCAGCACGGCCAACACGGGGCCCCAAGGTGGAAACACCATATATTTT.

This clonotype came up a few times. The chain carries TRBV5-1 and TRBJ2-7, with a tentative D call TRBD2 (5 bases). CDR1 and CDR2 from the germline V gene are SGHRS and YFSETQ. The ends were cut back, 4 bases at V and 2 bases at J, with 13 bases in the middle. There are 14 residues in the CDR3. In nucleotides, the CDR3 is TGCGCCAGCAGCGGAGCGGAGGCGACCTACGAGCAGTACTTC. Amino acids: CASSGAEATYEQYF.

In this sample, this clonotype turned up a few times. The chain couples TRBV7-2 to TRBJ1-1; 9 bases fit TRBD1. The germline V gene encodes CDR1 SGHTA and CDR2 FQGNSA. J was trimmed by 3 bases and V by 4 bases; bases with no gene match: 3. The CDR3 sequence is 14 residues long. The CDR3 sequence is CASSSGQGYTEAFF. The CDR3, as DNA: TGTGCCAGCAGCTCGGGACAGGGCTACACTGAAGCTTTCTTT. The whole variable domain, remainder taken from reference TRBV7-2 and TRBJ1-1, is GAGVSQSPSNKVTEKGKDVELRCDPISGHTALYWYRQSLGQGLEFLIYFQGNSAPDKSGLPSDRFSAERTGGSVSTLTIQRTQQEDSAVYLCASSSGQGYTEAFFGQGTRLTVV.

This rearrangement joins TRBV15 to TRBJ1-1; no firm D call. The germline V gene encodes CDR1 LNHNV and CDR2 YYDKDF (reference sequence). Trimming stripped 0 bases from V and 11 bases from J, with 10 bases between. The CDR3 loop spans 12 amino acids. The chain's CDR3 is CATSREFQQAFF. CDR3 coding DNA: TGTGCCACCAGCAGAGAATTCCAACAGGCTTTCTTT. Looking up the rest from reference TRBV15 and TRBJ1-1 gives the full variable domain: DAMVIQNPRYQVTQFGKPVTLSCSQTLNHNVMYWYQQKSSQAPKLLFHYYDKDFNNEADTPDNFQSRRPNTSFCFLDIRSPGLGDTAMYLCATSREFQQAFFGQGTRLTVV.

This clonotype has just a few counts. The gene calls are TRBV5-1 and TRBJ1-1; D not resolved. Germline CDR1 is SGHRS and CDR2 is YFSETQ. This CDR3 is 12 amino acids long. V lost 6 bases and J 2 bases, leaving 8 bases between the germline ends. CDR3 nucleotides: TGCGCCAGCAAAGAAGCCAACACTGAAGCTTTCTTT. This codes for CASKEANTEAFF.

For the CDR3, the DNA is TGCAACGACAGCGATGAGCAGTTCTTC. The encoded protein is CNDSDEQFF. The chain carries TRBV29-1 and TRBJ2-1; TRBD1 is a possible D gene (5 bases). Germline V lookup: CDR1 SQVTM, CDR2 ANQGSEA. This CDR3 region has 9 residues.

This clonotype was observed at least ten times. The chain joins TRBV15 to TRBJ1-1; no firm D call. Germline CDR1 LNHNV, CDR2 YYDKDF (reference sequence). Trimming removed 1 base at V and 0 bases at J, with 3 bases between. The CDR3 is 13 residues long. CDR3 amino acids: CATSRVMNTEAFF. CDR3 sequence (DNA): TGTGCCACCAGCAGAGTCATGAACACTGAAGCTTTCTTT.

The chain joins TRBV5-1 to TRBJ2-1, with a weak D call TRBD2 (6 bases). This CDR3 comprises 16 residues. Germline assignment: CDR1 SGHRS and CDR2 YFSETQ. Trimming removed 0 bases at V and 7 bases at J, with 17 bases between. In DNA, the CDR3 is TGCGCCAGCAGCTTGGCCCTGGAGGGTGTGGAAAATGAGCAGTTCTTC. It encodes CASSLALEGVENEQFF.

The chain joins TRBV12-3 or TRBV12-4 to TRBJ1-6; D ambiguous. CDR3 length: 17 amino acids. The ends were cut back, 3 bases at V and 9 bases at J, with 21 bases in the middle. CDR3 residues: CASSFSTLRRTSSPLHF. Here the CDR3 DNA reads TGTGCCAGCAGTTTCTCTACCCTCCGCCGTACTAGTTCACCCCTCCACTTT.

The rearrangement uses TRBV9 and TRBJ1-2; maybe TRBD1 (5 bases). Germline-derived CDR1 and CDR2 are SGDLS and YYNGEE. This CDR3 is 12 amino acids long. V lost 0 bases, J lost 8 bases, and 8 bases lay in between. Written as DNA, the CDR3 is TGTGCCAGCAGCGTAGGGGGGACGGGCTACACCTTC. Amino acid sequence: CASSVGGTGYTF.

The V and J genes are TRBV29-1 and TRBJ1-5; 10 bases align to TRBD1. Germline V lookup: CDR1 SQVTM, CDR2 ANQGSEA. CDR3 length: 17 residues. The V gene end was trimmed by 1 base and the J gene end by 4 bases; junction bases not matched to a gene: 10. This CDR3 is CSVEGQGAPHGNQPQHF. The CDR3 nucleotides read TGCAGCGTTGAAGGACAGGGGGCGCCCCATGGTAATCAGCCCCAGCATTTT.

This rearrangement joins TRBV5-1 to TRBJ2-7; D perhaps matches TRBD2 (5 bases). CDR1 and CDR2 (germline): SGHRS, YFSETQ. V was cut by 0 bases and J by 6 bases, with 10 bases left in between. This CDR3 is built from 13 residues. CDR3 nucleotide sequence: TGCGCCAGCAGCTTGGATCCGGGGTCCGAGCAGTACTTC. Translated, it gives CASSLDPGSEQYF.

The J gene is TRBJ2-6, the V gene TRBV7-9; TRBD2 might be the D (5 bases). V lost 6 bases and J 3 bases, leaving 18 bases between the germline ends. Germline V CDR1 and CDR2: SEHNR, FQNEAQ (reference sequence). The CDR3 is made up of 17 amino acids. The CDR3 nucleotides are TGTGCCAGCAGTTCAGGACCCCCCGGGGTTGGGGCCAACGTCCTGACTTTC. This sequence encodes CASSSGPPGVGANVLTF. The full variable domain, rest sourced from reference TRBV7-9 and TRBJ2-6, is DTGVSQNPRHKITKRGQNVTFRCDPISEHNRLYWYRQTLGQGPEFLTYFQNEAQLEKSRLLSDRFSAERPKGSFSTLEIQRTEQGDSAMYLCASSSGPPGVGANVLTFGAGSRLTVL.

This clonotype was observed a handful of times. In DNA, the CDR3 is TGCGCCAGCAGCCAAGATCGCGGATCCCATAATTCACCCCTCCACTTT. Its protein is CASSQDRGSHNSPLHF. This chain uses TRBV4-1 with TRBJ1-6; D is uncertain. In germline, CDR1 is MGHRA, CDR2 YSYEKL. Trimming pared 0 bases from V and 5 bases from J, leaving 11 bases between. This CDR3 region has 16 residues.

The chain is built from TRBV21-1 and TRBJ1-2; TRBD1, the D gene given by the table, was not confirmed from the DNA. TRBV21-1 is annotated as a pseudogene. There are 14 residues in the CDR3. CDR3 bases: TGTGCCGGGCAGGGTCGCGTTAATAACTATGGCTACACCTTC. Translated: CAGQGRVNNYGYTF.

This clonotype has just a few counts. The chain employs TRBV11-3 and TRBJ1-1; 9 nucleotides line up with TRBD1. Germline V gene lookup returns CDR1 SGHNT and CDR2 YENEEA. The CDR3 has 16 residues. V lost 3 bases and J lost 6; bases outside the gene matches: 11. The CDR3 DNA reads TGTGCCAGCAGCTTTTCCGACTTACAGGGGGCAGCTGAAGCTTTCTTT. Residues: CASSFSDLQGAAEAFF.

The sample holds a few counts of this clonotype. CDR3 DNA sequence: TGTGCCAGCAGTTCGGGGACGGCCCCCTACAATGAGCAGTTCTTC. Its protein product is CASSSGTAPYNEQFF. This chain joins TRBV27 and TRBJ2-1; D assignment may be TRBD1 or TRBD2 (5 bases each). Between the trimmed V and J ends, which lost 4 bases and 2 bases, there was a span of 12 bases. The CDR3 has 15 residues. CDR1 and CDR2 (germline): MNHEY, SMNVEV (reference sequence).

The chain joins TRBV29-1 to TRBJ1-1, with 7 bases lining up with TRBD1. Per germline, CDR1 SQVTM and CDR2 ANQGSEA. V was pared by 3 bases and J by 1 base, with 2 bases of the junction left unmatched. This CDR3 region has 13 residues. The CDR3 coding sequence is TGCAGCGTTGATAACAGGGGGAACACTGAAGCTTTCTTT. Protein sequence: CSVDNRGNTEAFF.

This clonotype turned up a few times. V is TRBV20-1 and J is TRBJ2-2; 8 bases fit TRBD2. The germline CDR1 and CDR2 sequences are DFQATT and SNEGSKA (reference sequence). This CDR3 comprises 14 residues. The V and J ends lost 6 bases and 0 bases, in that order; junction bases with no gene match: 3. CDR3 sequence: CSARGGANTGELFF. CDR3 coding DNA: TGCAGTGCCCGGGGGGGAGCGAACACCGGGGAGCTGTTTTTT.

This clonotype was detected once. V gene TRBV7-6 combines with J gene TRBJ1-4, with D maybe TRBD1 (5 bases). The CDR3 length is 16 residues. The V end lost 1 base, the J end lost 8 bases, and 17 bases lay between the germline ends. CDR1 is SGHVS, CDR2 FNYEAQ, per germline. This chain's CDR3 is CASSLDWGKGKEKLFF. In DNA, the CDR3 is TGTGCCAGCAGCTTAGACTGGGGCAAGGGGAAGGAAAAACTGTTTTTT.

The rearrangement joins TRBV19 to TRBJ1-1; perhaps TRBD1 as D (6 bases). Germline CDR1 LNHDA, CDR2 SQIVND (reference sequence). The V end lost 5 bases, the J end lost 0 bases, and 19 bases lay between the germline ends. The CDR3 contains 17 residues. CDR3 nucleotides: TGTGCCAGTAGTCCCATTGGCAGCCGGGACATGAACACTGAAGCTTTCTTT. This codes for CASSPIGSRDMNTEAFF. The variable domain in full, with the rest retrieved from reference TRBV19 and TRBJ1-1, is DGGITQSPKYLFRKEGQNVTLSCEQNLNHDAMYWYRQDPGQGLRLIYYSQIVNDFQKGDIAEGYSVSREKKESFPLTVTSAQKNPTAFYLCASSPIGSRDMNTEAFFGQGTRLTVV.

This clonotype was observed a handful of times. CDR3 in amino acids: CASSFTRGLYNEQFF. CDR3 in DNA: TGTGCCAGCAGCTTTACTAGGGGCTTATACAATGAGCAGTTCTTC. The chain carries TRBV7-2 and TRBJ2-1, with D perhaps assigned TRBD1 or TRBD2 (5 bases each). CDR3 length equals 15 residues. The germline V gene encodes CDR1 SGHTA and CDR2 FQGNSA. With 3 bases removed from V and 4 bases from J, the gap between germline ends came to 13 bases.

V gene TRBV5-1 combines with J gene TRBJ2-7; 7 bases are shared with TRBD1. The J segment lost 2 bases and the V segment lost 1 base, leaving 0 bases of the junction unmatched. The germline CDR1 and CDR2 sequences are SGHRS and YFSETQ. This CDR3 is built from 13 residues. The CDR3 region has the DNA TGCGCCAGCAGCTTGACAGGGGCCTACGAGCAGTACTTC. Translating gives CASSLTGAYEQYF.